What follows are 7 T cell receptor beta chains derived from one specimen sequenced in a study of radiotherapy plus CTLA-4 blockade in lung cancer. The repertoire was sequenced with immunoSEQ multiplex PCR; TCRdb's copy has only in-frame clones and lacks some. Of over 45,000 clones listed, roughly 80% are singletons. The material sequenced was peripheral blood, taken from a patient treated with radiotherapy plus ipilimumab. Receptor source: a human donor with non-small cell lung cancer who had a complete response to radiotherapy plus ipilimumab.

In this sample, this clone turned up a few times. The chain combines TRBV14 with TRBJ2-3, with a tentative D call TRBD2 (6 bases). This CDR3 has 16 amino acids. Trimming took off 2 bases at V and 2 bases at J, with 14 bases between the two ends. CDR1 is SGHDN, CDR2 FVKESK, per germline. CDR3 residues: CASSQFPGLSTDTQYF. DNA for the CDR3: TGTGCCAGCAGCCAATTTCCGGGACTCTCCACAGATACGCAGTATTTT.

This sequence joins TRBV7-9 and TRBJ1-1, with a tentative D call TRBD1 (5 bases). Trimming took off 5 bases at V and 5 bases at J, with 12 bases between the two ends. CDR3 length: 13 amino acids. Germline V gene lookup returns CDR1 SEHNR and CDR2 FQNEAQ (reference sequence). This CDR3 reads CASSGGTETEAFF. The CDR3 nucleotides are TGTGCCAGCAGCGGAGGGACTGAAACTGAAGCTTTCTTT.

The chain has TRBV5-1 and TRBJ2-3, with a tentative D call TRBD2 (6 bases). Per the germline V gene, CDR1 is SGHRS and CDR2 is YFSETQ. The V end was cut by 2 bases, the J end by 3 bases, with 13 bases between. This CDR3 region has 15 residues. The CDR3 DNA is TGCGCCAGCAGCTTCGCCCGCGGGGAGACAGATACGCAGTATTTT. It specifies CASSFARGETDTQYF.

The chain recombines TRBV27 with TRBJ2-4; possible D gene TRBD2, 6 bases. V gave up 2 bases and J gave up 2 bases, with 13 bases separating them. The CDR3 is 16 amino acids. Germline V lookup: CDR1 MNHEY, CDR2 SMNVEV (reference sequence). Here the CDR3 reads CASSLRLVATKNIQYF. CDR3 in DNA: TGTGCCAGCAGTTTAAGACTAGTCGCTACCAAAAACATTCAGTACTTC.

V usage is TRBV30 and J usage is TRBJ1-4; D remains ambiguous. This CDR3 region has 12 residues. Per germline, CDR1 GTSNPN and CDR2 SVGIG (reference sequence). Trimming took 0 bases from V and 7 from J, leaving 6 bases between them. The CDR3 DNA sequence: TGTGCCTGGAGTGTACCAGGTGAAAAACTGTTTTTT. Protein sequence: CAWSVPGEKLFF.

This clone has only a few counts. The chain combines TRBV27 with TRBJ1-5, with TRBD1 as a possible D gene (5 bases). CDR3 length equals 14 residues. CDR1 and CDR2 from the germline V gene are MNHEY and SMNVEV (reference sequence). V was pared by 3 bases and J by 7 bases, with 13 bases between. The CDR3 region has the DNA TGTGCCAGCAGTTTGTTGGGGGGGGACCAGCCCCAGCATTTT. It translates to CASSLLGGDQPQHF.

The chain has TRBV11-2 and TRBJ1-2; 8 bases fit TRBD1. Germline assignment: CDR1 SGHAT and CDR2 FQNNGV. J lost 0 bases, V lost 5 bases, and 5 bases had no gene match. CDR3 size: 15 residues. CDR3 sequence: CASSLDRGANYGYTF. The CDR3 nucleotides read TGTGCCAGCAGCCTCGACAGGGGAGCTAACTATGGCTACACCTTC.